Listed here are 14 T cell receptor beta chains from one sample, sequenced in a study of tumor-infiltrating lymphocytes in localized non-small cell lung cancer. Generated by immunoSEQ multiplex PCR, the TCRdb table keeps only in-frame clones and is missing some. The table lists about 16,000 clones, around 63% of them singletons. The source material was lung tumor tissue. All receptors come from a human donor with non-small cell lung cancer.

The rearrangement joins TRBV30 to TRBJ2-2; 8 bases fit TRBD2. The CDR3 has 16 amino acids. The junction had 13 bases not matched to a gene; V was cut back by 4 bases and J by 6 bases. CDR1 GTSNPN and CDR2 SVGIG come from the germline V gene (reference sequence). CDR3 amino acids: CAWNGRGAGAAGELFF. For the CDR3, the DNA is TGTGCCTGGAACGGGAGAGGAGCGGGAGCAGCCGGGGAGCTGTTTTTT.

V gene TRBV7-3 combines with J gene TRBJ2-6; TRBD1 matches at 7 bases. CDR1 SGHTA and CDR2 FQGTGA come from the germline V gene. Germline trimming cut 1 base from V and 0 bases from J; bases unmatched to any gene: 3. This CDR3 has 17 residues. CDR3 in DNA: TGTGCCAGCAGCTTAAAAACAGGGGTCTCTGGGGCCAACGTCCTGACTTTC. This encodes CASSLKTGVSGANVLTF.

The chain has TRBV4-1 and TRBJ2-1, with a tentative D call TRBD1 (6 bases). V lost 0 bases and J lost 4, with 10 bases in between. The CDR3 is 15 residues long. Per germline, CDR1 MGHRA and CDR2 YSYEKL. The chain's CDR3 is CASSQDARGYNEQFF. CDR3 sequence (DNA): TGCGCCAGCAGCCAAGATGCCAGGGGTTACAATGAGCAGTTCTTC.

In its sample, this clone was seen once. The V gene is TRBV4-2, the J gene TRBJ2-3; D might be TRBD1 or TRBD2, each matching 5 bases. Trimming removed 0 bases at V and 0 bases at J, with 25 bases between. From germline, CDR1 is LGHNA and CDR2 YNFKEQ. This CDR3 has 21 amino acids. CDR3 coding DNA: TGTGCCAGCAGCCAAGACCCCAGGGTCTGGGGTAGCGAGAGGAGCACAGATACGCAGTATTTT. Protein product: CASSQDPRVWGSERSTDTQYF.

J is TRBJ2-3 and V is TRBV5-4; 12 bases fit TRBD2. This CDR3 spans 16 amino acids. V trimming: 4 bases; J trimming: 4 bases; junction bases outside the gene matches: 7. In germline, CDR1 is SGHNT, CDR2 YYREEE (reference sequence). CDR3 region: CASSLRLAGDSDTQYF. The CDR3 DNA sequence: TGTGCCAGCAGCCTAAGACTAGCGGGGGATTCAGATACGCAGTATTTT. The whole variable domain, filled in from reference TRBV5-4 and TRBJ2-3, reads ETGVTQSPTHLIKTRGQQVTLRCSSQSGHNTVSWYQQALGQGPQFIFQYYREEENGRGNFPPRFSGLQFPNYSSELNVNALELDDSALYLCASSLRLAGDSDTQYFGPGTRLTVL.

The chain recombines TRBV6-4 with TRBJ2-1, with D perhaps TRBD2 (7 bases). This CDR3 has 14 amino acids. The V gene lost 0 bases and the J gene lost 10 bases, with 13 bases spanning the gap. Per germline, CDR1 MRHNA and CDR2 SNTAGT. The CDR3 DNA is TGTGCCAGCAGTGACTCGGGGGGGGGCCGCGAGCAGTTCTTC. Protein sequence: CASSDSGGGREQFF.

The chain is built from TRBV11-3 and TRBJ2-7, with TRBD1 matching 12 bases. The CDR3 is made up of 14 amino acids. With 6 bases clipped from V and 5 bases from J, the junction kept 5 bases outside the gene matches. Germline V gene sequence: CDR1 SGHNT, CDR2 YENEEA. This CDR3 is CASRLGQGANEQYF. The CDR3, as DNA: TGTGCCAGCAGACTGGGACAGGGGGCCAACGAGCAGTACTTC.

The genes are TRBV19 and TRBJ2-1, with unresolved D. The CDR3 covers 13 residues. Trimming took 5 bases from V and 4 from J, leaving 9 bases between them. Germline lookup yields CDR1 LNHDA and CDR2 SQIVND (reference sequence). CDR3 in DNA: TGTGCCAGTAGTCCGGGTGGGTACAATGAGCAGTTCTTC. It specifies CASSPGGYNEQFF.

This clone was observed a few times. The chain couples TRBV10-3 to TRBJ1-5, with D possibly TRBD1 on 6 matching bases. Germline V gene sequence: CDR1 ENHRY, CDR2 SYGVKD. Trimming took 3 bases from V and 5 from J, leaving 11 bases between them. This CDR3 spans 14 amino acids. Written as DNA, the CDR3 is TGTGCCATCAGTGATCGGGGGCTTGATCAGCCCCAGCATTTT. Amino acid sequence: CAISDRGLDQPQHF.

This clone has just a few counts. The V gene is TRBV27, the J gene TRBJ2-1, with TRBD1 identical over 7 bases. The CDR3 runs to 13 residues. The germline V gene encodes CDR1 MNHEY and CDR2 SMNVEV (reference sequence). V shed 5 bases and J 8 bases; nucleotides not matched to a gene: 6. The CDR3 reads CASSRTGVHEQFF. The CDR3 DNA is TGTGCCAGCAGTAGGACAGGAGTCCATGAGCAGTTCTTC.

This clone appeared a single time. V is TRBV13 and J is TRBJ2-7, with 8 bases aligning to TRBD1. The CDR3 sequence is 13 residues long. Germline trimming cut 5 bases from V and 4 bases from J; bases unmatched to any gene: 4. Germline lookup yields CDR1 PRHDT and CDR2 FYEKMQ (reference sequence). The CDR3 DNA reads TGTGCCAGCAGCACAGGGGGACGGTACGAGCAGTACTTC. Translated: CASSTGGRYEQYF.

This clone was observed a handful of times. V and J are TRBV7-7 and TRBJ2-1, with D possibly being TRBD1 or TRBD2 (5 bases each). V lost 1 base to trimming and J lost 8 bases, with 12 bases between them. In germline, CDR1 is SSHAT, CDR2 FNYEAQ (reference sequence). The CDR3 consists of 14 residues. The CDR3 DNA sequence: TGTGCCAGCAGCTTAGACAAGACGGGACATGAGCAGTTCTTC. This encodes CASSLDKTGHEQFF.

The CDR3 DNA reads as TGTGCCAGCTCACTCGTAGGGGACAAAGAATACGAGCAGTACTTC. Its translation: CASSLVGDKEYEQYF. The V call is TRBV18, the J call TRBJ2-7; D possibly corresponds to TRBD1 (6 bases). This CDR3 spans 15 amino acids. V lost 4 bases to trimming and J lost 4 bases, with 17 bases between them. Germline V CDR1 and CDR2: KGHSH, LQKENI.

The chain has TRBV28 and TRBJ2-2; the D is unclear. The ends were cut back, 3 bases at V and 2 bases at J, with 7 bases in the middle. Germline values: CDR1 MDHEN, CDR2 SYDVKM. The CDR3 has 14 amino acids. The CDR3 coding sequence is TGTGCCAGCAGTTTCTGGCGTAACACCGGGGAGCTGTTTTTT. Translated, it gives CASSFWRNTGELFF.